This TCR beta chain was obtained from a study of cytomegalovirus exposure and HLA in healthy donors. Overall study findings and caveats: Overall, around 160 TCR beta chains were annotated as cytomegalovirus-associated.

Profiling relied on immunoSEQ multiplex PCR, and the TCRdb table lists in-frame clones only, not all of them. The repertoire consists of tens of thousands of clones, with roughly 93% occurring once and the leading ten covering 3% to 4%. Comment on this clone: Its specificity is unknown.

Germline lookup yields CDR1 SEHNR and CDR2 FQNEAQ (reference sequence). Trimming at V came to 5 bases and at J to 0 bases, leaving 5 bases not matched to a gene. The CDR3 sequence is 18 residues long. The clonotype comes from a woman aged 25 to 45 in good health and CMV-seronegative. The source material was PBMCs. The V gene is TRBV7-9, the J gene TRBJ2-2; 14 bases are a match to TRBD2. The CDR3 nucleotides read TGTGCCAGCAGCGCAAGGACTAGCGGGGGGTCGAACACCGGGGAGCTGTTTTTT. It translates to CASSARTSGGSNTGELFF.